The 12 T cell receptor beta chains below all came from one sample that was sequenced in a study of PD-1 blockade in classical Hodgkin lymphoma. Time point described: newly diagnosed, previously untreated cHL patient sample. After thawing, PBMCs were subjected to magnetic negative selection to isolate CD8+ T cells. Profiling relied on immunoSEQ multiplex PCR, and the TCRdb table lists in-frame clones only, not all of them. The sample contains some 10,000 clones, around 84% of which appear only once. Sequencing was performed on CD8+ T cells from blood. The receptors shown here come from a human donor with classical Hodgkin lymphoma.

This chain uses TRBV4-3 with TRBJ2-7, with a weak D call TRBD1 (6 bases). CDR1 and CDR2 from the germline V gene are LGHNA and YSLEER. The CDR3 has 17 residues. V was clipped by 0 bases and J by 2 bases, with 17 bases between them. The CDR3 reads CASSQELGGNGPYEQYF. In DNA, the CDR3 is TGCGCCAGCAGCCAAGAGTTAGGGGGAAACGGGCCCTACGAGCAGTACTTC.

The chain carries TRBV2 and TRBJ1-1, with D possibly TRBD1 on 6 matching bases. This CDR3 contains 15 residues. The germline V gene encodes CDR1 SNHLY and CDR2 FYNNEI. V was pared by 6 bases and J by 5 bases, with 19 bases between. The chain's CDR3 is CASSLLETGWTEAFF. The CDR3 DNA follows: TGTGCCAGCAGCTTACTGGAAACAGGGTGGACTGAAGCTTTCTTT.

This clone appeared once. The V and J genes are TRBV4-1 and TRBJ2-1; 10 bases line up with TRBD2. V gave up 0 bases and J gave up 4 bases; unmatched junction bases: 9. This CDR3 comprises 18 residues. Germline CDR1 reads MGHRA; CDR2 reads YSYEKL. The CDR3: CASSQDSFGTSVYNEQFF. In nucleotides, the CDR3 is TGCGCCAGCAGCCAAGATAGTTTTGGGACTAGCGTATACAATGAGCAGTTCTTC.

The rearrangement uses TRBV5-1 and TRBJ2-7; D is unclear. This CDR3 spans 14 amino acids. Germline CDR1 and CDR2: SGHRS and YFSETQ. V lost 0 bases, J lost 2 bases, and 9 bases lay in between. The CDR3 DNA follows: TGCGCCAGCAGCTTGGCTGTGGCACCCTACGAGCAGTACTTC. It specifies CASSLAVAPYEQYF.

This rearrangement joins TRBV28 to TRBJ2-5; maybe TRBD2 (6 bases). The CDR3 is made up of 14 amino acids. With 3 bases removed from V and 0 bases from J, the gap between germline ends came to 8 bases. Germline V gene data show CDR1 as MDHEN and CDR2 as SYDVKM. This CDR3 is CASSFRGYQETQYF. CDR3 DNA: TGTGCCAGCAGTTTTCGGGGGTACCAAGAGACCCAGTACTTC. The full variable domain, rest sourced from reference TRBV28 and TRBJ2-5, is DVKVTQSSRYLVKRTGEKVFLECVQDMDHENMFWYRQDPGLGLRLIYFSYDVKMKEKGDIPEGYSVSREKKERFSLILESASTNQTSMYLCASSFRGYQETQYFGPGTRLLVL.

J is TRBJ2-7 and V is TRBV18, with TRBD2 matching over 7 bases. This CDR3 is built from 14 residues. After removal of 3 bases from V and 4 bases from J, the junction contained 6 bases not matched to a gene. Germline V gene sequence: CDR1 KGHSH, CDR2 LQKENI. The CDR3 DNA is TGTGCCAGCTCACCCACCGCGGGAGTTTACGAGCAGTACTTC. It encodes CASSPTAGVYEQYF.

In the case of this clone: Other DNA sequences in this sample translate to the same CDR3. The V gene is TRBV28, the J gene TRBJ2-3, with D possibly TRBD1 on 7 matching bases. V lost 5 bases, J lost 3 bases, and 15 bases lay in between. CDR1 and CDR2 from the germline V gene are MDHEN and SYDVKM. The CDR3 extends over 15 amino acids. CDR3 sequence reads: CASSNRDSGTDTQYF. The CDR3 DNA is TGTGCCAGCAGTAACCGGGACAGCGGGACAGATACGCAGTATTTT.

This chain connects TRBV7-4 to TRBJ2-4; tentatively, D is TRBD1 or TRBD2 (5 bases each). CDR3 size: 13 residues. Trimming removed 5 bases at V and 8 bases at J, with 13 bases between. Germline V CDR1 and CDR2: SGHVT, SQSDAQ. Here the CDR3 reads CASSPGPDDIQYF. The CDR3, as DNA: TGTGCCAGCAGCCCGGGGCCAGATGACATTCAGTACTTC.

The rearrangement uses TRBV7-2 and TRBJ2-3, with 9 positions matching TRBD2. CDR1 is SGHTA, CDR2 FQGNSA, per germline. CDR3 length equals 15 residues. V shed 4 bases and J 2 bases; nucleotides not matched to a gene: 4. The CDR3 bases are TGTGCCAGCAGCTCCGGGACTAGCTACACAGATACGCAGTATTTT. Translating it yields CASSSGTSYTDTQYF.

The chain couples TRBV7-2 to TRBJ2-7; 7 nucleotides align to TRBD2. The CDR3 sequence is 14 residues long. The V and J ends lost 1 base and 0 bases, in that order; junction bases with no gene match: 0. The V gene's germline CDR1 is SGHTA and CDR2 FQGNSA. CDR3 sequence: CASSLGGGSYEQYF. In nucleotides, the CDR3 is TGTGCCAGCAGCTTAGGGGGGGGCTCCTACGAGCAGTACTTC.

In this sample, this clone turned up a few times. The J gene is TRBJ2-5, the V gene TRBV6-5; 8 bases map to TRBD2. In germline, CDR1 is MNHEY, CDR2 SVGAGI. The CDR3 has 15 residues. With 3 bases clipped from V and 0 bases from J, the junction kept 3 bases outside the gene matches. CDR3 sequence reads: CASSYLGGDQETQYF. DNA for the CDR3: TGTGCCAGCAGTTATCTCGGGGGGGACCAAGAGACCCAGTACTTC.

This chain links TRBV4-2 with TRBJ1-2; TRBD1 matches at 8 bases. CDR1 and CDR2 from the germline V gene are LGHNA and YNFKEQ. This CDR3 has 13 residues. V was pared by 6 bases and J by 4 bases, with 4 bases of the junction left unmatched. The chain's CDR3 is CASSQTGGYGYTF. DNA of the CDR3: TGTGCCAGCAGTCAAACAGGGGGCTATGGCTACACCTTC.